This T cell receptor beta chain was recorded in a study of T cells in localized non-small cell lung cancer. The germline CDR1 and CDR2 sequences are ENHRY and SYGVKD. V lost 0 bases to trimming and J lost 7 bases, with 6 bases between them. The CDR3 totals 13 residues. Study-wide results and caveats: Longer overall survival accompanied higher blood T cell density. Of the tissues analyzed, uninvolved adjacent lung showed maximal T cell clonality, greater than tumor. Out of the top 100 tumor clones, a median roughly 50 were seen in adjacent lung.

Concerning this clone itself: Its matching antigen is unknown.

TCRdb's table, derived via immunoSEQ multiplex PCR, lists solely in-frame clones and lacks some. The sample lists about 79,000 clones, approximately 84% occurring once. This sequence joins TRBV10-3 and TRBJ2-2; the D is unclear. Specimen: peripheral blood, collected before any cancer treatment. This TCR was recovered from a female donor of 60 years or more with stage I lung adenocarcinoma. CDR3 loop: CAISESVGGELFF. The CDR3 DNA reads TGTGCCATCAGTGAGTCGGTGGGCGGGGAGCTGTTTTTT.